This T cell receptor (beta chain) was sequenced in a study of blood T cell repertoires in COVID-19. The CDR3 is 13 residues long. Trimming cost V 11 bases and J 2 bases, with 16 bases left between them. Produced via immunoSEQ multiplex PCR; TCRdb's table is partial and in-frame only. Among roughly 28,000 clones listed, over 80% were seen once. The chain recombines TRBV12-3 or TRBV12-4 with TRBJ2-7; D is ambiguous. This receptor was taken from a man in his 70s with acute or convalescent COVID-19. The sequenced sample consisted of peripheral blood. The CDR3 DNA reads as TGTGCCTGCTCTAGTAGGTCTACCTACGAGCAGTACTTC. Translating gives CACSSRSTYEQYF.